A selection of T cell receptor beta chains follows, all from one sample in a study of immune evolution from preneoplasia to lung adenocarcinoma. Sequencing used immunoSEQ multiplex PCR; TCRdb keeps in-frame clones, though not all of them. The sample has some 10,000 clones, roughly 83% seen once. Specimen: FFPE minimally invasive lung adenocarcinoma tissue. The receptor source for this set is a donor of 70 years or more with lung adenocarcinoma. CDR3s include the opening cysteine and the closing phenylalanine or tryptophan. A D gene is named only where the DNA matches it firmly. Clone size, where shown, is once, few, many, or a class for clones that have expanded.

j_call clone_size d_call v_call cdr3_nt cdr3_aa
TRBJ1-5 NA NA TRBV2 TGTGCCAGCAGTTCGGACAAGTATAGCAATCAGCCCCAGCATTTT CASSSDKYSNQPQHF
TRBJ2-7 few TRBD1 TRBV2 TGTGCCAGCAGTCAGACAGGGAACTCCTACGAGCAGTACTTC CASSQTGNSYEQYF
TRBJ1-1 NA TRBD1 TRBV18 TGTGCCAGCTCACCCAGGACAGGTGAAGCTTTCTTT CASSPRTGEAFF
TRBJ1-6 NA NA TRBV30 TGTGCCTGGGCCGGACAGCCATTTAATAATTCACCCCTCCACTTT CAWAGQPFNNSPLHF
TRBJ1-2 once NA TRBV28 TGTGCCAGCACCAGGGGATTTGGATCTATGGAAAAAGGCTACACCTTC CASTRGFGSMEKGYTF
TRBJ2-5 NA NA TRBV6-1 TGTGCCAGCAGTGTGGACGGGCAAGAGACCCAGTACTTC CASSVDGQETQYF
TRBJ2-1 NA TRBD2 TRBV28 TGTGCCAGCAGTACGGGACTAGCGGGAGAAGGTTCCTACAATGAGCAGTTCTTC CASSTGLAGEGSYNEQFF
TRBJ2-7 once TRBD2 TRBV6-1 TGTGCCAGCAGATTAGCGGGAGCGGGGGAGCAGTACTTC CASRLAGAGEQYF
TRBJ1-2 NA NA TRBV28 TGTGCCAGCACCCCGGTCAATAGGGACTACACCTTC CASTPVNRDYTF
TRBJ2-3 NA NA TRBV15 TGTGCCACCAGCTTCCGAACCGCAGATACGCAGTATTTT CATSFRTADTQYF
TRBJ2-2 NA NA TRBV19 TGTGCCAGTAGTTTGACAGGTTCCGCCGGGGAGCTGTTTTTT CASSLTGSAGELFF
TRBJ1-4 NA NA TRBV5-4 TGTGCCAGCAGCTTACGGGGGGAAAAACTGTTTTTT CASSLRGEKLFF
TRBJ1-2 NA NA TRBV7-3 TGTGCCAGCAGCCGAGACAGCAGTGGTGGCTACACCTTC CASSRDSSGGYTF
TRBJ2-7 NA TRBD2 TRBV7-9 TGTGCCAGCAGCCCCGTCGTTTACGGGCGGGAGTTTTCCGAGCAGTACTTC CASSPVVYGREFSEQYF
TRBJ2-3 NA NA TRBV28 TGTGCCAGCAGTTTAGCAGGGGCCACAGATACGCAGTATTTT CASSLAGATDTQYF
TRBJ1-1 NA NA TRBV5-5 TGTGCCAGCAGCCGTGAGAACCAGAACACTGAAGCTTTCTTT CASSRENQNTEAFF
TRBJ2-3 NA NA TRBV20-1 TGCAGTGCTACTGACGGAGATACGCAGTATTTT CSATDGDTQYF